These 7 T cell receptor beta chains originate from one sample sequenced in a study of PD-L1 blockade in urothelial cancer. Profiling relied on immunoSEQ multiplex PCR, and the TCRdb table lists in-frame clones only, not all of them. The table has more than 40,000 clones, about four fifths seen once. Time point defined: peripheral blood 6 weeks after treatment start. This sample comprised PBMCs, obtained around atezolizumab (anti-PD-L1) treatment. The receptors were gathered from a man aged 55 to 69 with urothelial cancer.

V usage is TRBV6-6 and J usage is TRBJ1-1; maybe TRBD1 (6 bases). The V end lost 6 bases, the J end lost 1 base, and 15 bases lay between the germline ends. This CDR3 spans 15 amino acids. Looked up from germline, CDR1 is MNHNY and CDR2 is SVGAGI (reference sequence). The CDR3 nucleotides are TGTGCCAGCAGCTCGGGGGGCGCGGAGAACACTGAAGCTTTCTTT. It yields the protein CASSSGGAENTEAFF.

J is TRBJ2-3 and V is TRBV19; tentatively, D is TRBD2 (6 bases). Germline-derived CDR1 and CDR2 are LNHDA and SQIVND (reference sequence). V lost 6 bases and J 1 base, leaving 8 bases between the germline ends. This CDR3 has 13 residues. The CDR3: CASSSGGTDTQYF. In DNA form, the CDR3 reads TGTGCCAGTAGCTCGGGGGGCACAGATACGCAGTATTTT.

The V call is TRBV11-2, the J call TRBJ1-1; TRBD1 aligns across 12 bases. This CDR3 is built from 13 residues. V shed 5 bases and J 10 bases; nucleotides not matched to a gene: 5. The germline gives CDR1 SGHAT, CDR2 FQNNGV. In DNA, the CDR3 is TGTGCCAGCAGCACCGGGACAGGGGGCCCAGCTTTCTTT. It translates to CASSTGTGGPAFF.

The chain has TRBV9 and TRBJ2-6; no reliable D call. This CDR3 is built from 17 residues. V was trimmed by 1 base and J by 2 bases, leaving 13 bases between them. In germline, CDR1 is SGDLS, CDR2 YYNGEE. The CDR3 reads CASSVFLDNPGANVLTF. In DNA form, the CDR3 reads TGTGCCAGCAGCGTATTCTTAGATAATCCTGGGGCCAACGTCCTGACTTTC.

The V gene is TRBV28, the J gene TRBJ1-6; D not resolved. CDR3 length equals 14 residues. The germline V gene encodes CDR1 MDHEN and CDR2 SYDVKM. Trimming took 6 bases from V and 10 from J, leaving 16 bases between them. The CDR3 loop is CASRAGAGGSPLHF. CDR3 nucleotides: TGTGCCAGCAGGGCGGGAGCCGGAGGATCACCCCTCCACTTT.

This sequence joins TRBV4-2 and TRBJ2-1; tentative D call: TRBD2 (6 bases). CDR3 length: 16 amino acids. Trimming shortened V by 0 bases and J by 4 bases, and 13 bases separated the two germline ends. Per germline, CDR1 LGHNA and CDR2 YNFKEQ. The CDR3 is CASSQDLWGTYNEQFF. The DNA for the CDR3 is TGTGCCAGCAGCCAAGATCTGTGGGGGACTTACAATGAGCAGTTCTTC.

The V gene is TRBV5-1, the J gene TRBJ2-7; TRBD2 matches at 13 bases. CDR3 length equals 16 residues. V was clipped by 3 bases and J by 0 bases; unmatched bases: 3. Germline CDR1 and CDR2: SGHRS and YFSETQ. CDR3 bases: TGCGCCAGCAGCTGGGGACTAGCGGGAAGCTCCTACGAGCAGTACTTC. It specifies CASSWGLAGSSYEQYF.